One sample yielded the 32 T cell receptor beta chains listed below, sequenced in a study of T cells expressing NK-cell markers. Reanalyzing the 5' RACE reads, TCRdb keeps one entry per CDR3 protein, without DNA. The sample holds roughly 280,000 distinct CDR3 sequences. Sequencing input: blood T cells: a sorted CD56 or NKG2C T cell subset, CD4+ or CD8+ T cells, or bulk PBMC T cells (not recorded which). These receptors were collected from a man aged 18-30 years in good health.

CDR3 sequence reads: CASSTPPRGDTQYF. The V and J genes are TRBV6-2 or TRBV6-3 and TRBJ2-3; the TRBD1 assignment by TCRdb is unverifiable without DNA. The CDR3 loop spans 14 amino acids. Germline CDR1 reads MNHEY; CDR2 reads SVGEGT.

V is TRBV4-3 and J is TRBJ1-2; TCRdb gives TRBD1 as the D gene, but with no DNA this cannot be confirmed. CDR3 length: 15 amino acids. The germline V gene has CDR1 LGHNA and CDR2 YSLEER. CDR3 residues: CASSQEPGQGNGYTF.

The V call is TRBV27, the J call TRBJ1-6; TCRdb outputs TRBD1, but without DNA this stays unchecked. The germline V gene encodes CDR1 MNHEY and CDR2 SMNVEV (reference sequence). The CDR3 is 16 residues long. The CDR3 sequence: CASSARTGGYNSPLHF.

This rearrangement joins TRBV10-1 to TRBJ2-1; lacking DNA, the TRBD2 call made by TCRdb goes unchecked. There are 16 residues in the CDR3. In germline, CDR1 is WNHNN, CDR2 SYGVQD (reference sequence). Here the CDR3 reads CASSSRTGTPGNEQFF.

The rearrangement uses TRBV20-1 and TRBJ2-1; without DNA, the TCRdb call of TRBD2 cannot be checked. CDR3 length: 12 amino acids. CDR1 and CDR2 from the germline V gene are DFQATT and SNEGSKA (reference sequence). The CDR3: CSARPAGLKQFF.

The CDR3 loop is CASSQTGDTDTQYF. The chain combines TRBV7-2 with TRBJ2-3; the D gene TCRdb calls, TRBD1, cannot be checked with no DNA. Germline V lookup: CDR1 SGHTA, CDR2 FQGNSA. The CDR3 totals 14 residues.

The rearrangement uses TRBV6-2 or TRBV6-3 and TRBJ2-3; as DNA is missing, the TRBD1 call by TCRdb cannot be tested. Germline CDR1 is MNHEY and CDR2 is SVGEGT. There are 15 residues in the CDR3. CDR3 protein: CASSYGTGNIDTQYF.

The CDR3 spells CASSEGGASHYEQYF. The chain combines TRBV25-1 with TRBJ2-7; TCRdb's D call of TRBD1 is untestable without DNA. This CDR3 is 15 amino acids long. CDR1 and CDR2 (germline): MGHDK, SYGVNS.

V usage is TRBV6-1 and J usage is TRBJ1-4. Germline V gene sequence: CDR1 MNHNS, CDR2 SASEGT. The CDR3 covers 14 residues. CDR3 loop: CASSGITPNEKLFF.

V is TRBV6-5 and J is TRBJ1-2. This CDR3 is 14 amino acids long. Germline values: CDR1 MNHEY, CDR2 SVGAGI. CDR3 protein: CASSKSSPNYGYTF.

This rearrangement joins TRBV14 to TRBJ2-1; TCRdb outputs TRBD1, but without DNA this stays unchecked. The germline V gene encodes CDR1 SGHDN and CDR2 FVKESK. The CDR3 is 14 amino acids. CDR3 residues: CASSQGQPINEQFF. Full variable domain (missing parts from reference TRBV14 and TRBJ2-1): EAGVTQFPSHSVIEKGQTVTLRCDPISGHDNLYWYRRVMGKEIKFLLHFVKESKQDESGMPNNRFLAERTGGTYSTLKVQPAELEDSGVYFCASSQGQPINEQFFGPGTRLTVL.

The chain's CDR3 is CASSFNRGPGETQYF. The chain is built from TRBV5-1 and TRBJ2-5; the D call from TCRdb, TRBD1, cannot be confirmed without DNA. The germline gives CDR1 SGHRS, CDR2 YFSETQ. CDR3 size: 15 residues.

The CDR3 sequence: CASSLRDSRNEQFF. This chain connects TRBV13 to TRBJ2-1; TCRdb outputs TRBD1, but without DNA this stays unchecked. The CDR3 sequence is 14 residues long. Germline V lookup: CDR1 PRHDT, CDR2 FYEKMQ (reference sequence).

The chain joins TRBV5-1 to TRBJ2-6; TCRdb selects TRBD1, and the lack of DNA leaves this call unchecked. Germline CDR1 SGHRS, CDR2 YFSETQ. The CDR3 has 18 amino acids. CDR3 sequence reads: CASSGSRDSYSGANVLTF.

This chain uses TRBV20-1 with TRBJ2-1; with no DNA, the TCRdb D assignment of TRBD1 cannot be verified. This CDR3 spans 15 amino acids. Per the germline V gene, CDR1 is DFQATT and CDR2 is SNEGSKA (reference sequence). CDR3 residues: CSASGLHRAYNEQFF.

The chain recombines TRBV12-3 or TRBV12-4 with TRBJ1-4; TCRdb's assignment of TRBD1 cannot be checked, as there is no DNA. The CDR3 sequence is 16 residues long. The CDR3 is CASRNKNRDLDEKLFF.

The genes are TRBV30 and TRBJ1-1; the D call from TCRdb, TRBD1, cannot be confirmed without DNA. Germline lookup yields CDR1 GTSNPN and CDR2 SVGIG (reference sequence). The CDR3 runs 13 residues. This CDR3 reads CAWRPGKYTEAFF.

The chain employs TRBV12-3 or TRBV12-4 and TRBJ1-2; without DNA, the TCRdb call of TRBD1 cannot be checked. This CDR3 contains 12 residues. CDR3 sequence: CASSTGVSGYTF.

V and J are TRBV20-1 and TRBJ2-2; TCRdb names TRBD2, which stays unverified in the absence of DNA. The CDR3 length is 13 residues. The germline V gene encodes CDR1 DFQATT and CDR2 SNEGSKA (reference sequence). This CDR3 reads CSARATSAGELFF.

V usage is TRBV12-3 or TRBV12-4 and J usage is TRBJ2-3; TCRdb gives TRBD1 as the D gene, but with no DNA this cannot be confirmed. The CDR3 length is 16 residues. CDR3 protein: CASSRFGGESTDTQYF.

This chain uses TRBV15 with TRBJ2-2. The CDR3 covers 12 residues. CDR1 and CDR2 (germline): LNHNV, YYDKDF (reference sequence). The CDR3: CATSRAAGKLFF.

V is TRBV28 and J is TRBJ2-7; TCRdb names TRBD2, which stays unverified in the absence of DNA. Germline values: CDR1 MDHEN, CDR2 SYDVKM. This CDR3 region has 13 residues. CDR3 sequence reads: CASSLPGLKEQYF.

V is TRBV20-1 and J is TRBJ2-7; checking the TCRdb D call of TRBD2 is not possible without DNA. The CDR3 contains 14 residues. Germline V gene sequence: CDR1 DFQATT, CDR2 SNEGSKA (reference sequence). CDR3 region: CSAVGGVVGHEQYF.

The chain joins TRBV12-3 or TRBV12-4 to TRBJ2-6. The length of the CDR3 is 17 residues. The chain's CDR3 is CASSLLGPSSGANVLTF.

The rearrangement joins TRBV5-1 to TRBJ2-1; TCRdb names TRBD1, which stays unverified in the absence of DNA. This CDR3 has 16 residues. The germline CDR1 and CDR2 sequences are SGHRS and YFSETQ. The chain's CDR3 is CASSLLTGPPYNEQFF.

The chain links TRBV20-1 to TRBJ2-1; TCRdb gives TRBD1 as the D gene, but with no DNA this cannot be confirmed. The CDR3 is made up of 17 amino acids. Germline CDR1 is DFQATT and CDR2 is SNEGSKA (reference sequence). The CDR3: CSASTRLGAGMMDEQFF.

The chain joins TRBV20-1 to TRBJ2-3; TCRdb proposes TRBD1, but this gene call is untestable without DNA. Germline V CDR1 and CDR2: DFQATT, SNEGSKA (reference sequence). The CDR3 sequence is 13 residues long. CDR3 region: CSARGPSADTQYF.

V and J are TRBV29-1 and TRBJ1-2. Germline CDR1 reads SQVTM; CDR2 reads ANQGSEA. CDR3 length: 13 residues. CDR3 loop: CSALPGSDYGYTF.

This chain links TRBV29-1 with TRBJ2-3; absent DNA, TCRdb's TRBD1 call cannot be checked. The CDR3 runs to 12 residues. Germline lookup yields CDR1 SQVTM and CDR2 ANQGSEA. CDR3 amino acids: CSARDVPDTQYF.

This rearrangement joins TRBV27 to TRBJ2-2; the TCRdb call, TRBD1, lacks DNA for checking. CDR1 is MNHEY and CDR2 is SMNVEV in the germline V gene (reference sequence). The CDR3 runs 13 residues. CDR3 region: CASSLKGTGELFF.

The CDR3 loop reads CASSSFPTGAEQYF. This chain links TRBV7-6 with TRBJ2-7; TCRdb returns TRBD1, unconfirmable since there is no DNA. The CDR3 totals 14 residues. Germline CDR1 reads SGHVS; CDR2 reads FNYEAQ.

The chain joins TRBV20-1 to TRBJ1-1; TCRdb's D call, TRBD1, is unchecked because there is no DNA. The CDR3 length is 14 residues. Germline-derived CDR1 and CDR2 are DFQATT and SNEGSKA (reference sequence). CDR3: CSARSIQDDFGAFF.